The 16 T cell receptor beta chains reported below all come from one sample, sequenced in a study of CD8 T cells in ankylosing spondylitis. Via MiXCR, TCRdb re-called the 5' RACE reads, giving one row per CDR3 protein. The data show 9,700 or so distinct CDR3 sequences, under 6.5% seen once. Sequenced input: blood, either unsorted or a sorted T cell fraction (not recorded which). These receptors all stem from a female donor with ankylosing spondylitis or in good health (not recorded which).

This clonotype was counted at least ten times. The rearrangement joins TRBV9 to TRBJ2-1, with D perhaps TRBD1 (5 bases). Germline CDR1 SGDLS, CDR2 YYNGEE. The CDR3 is made up of 13 amino acids. The V and J ends lost 0 bases and 7 bases respectively, with 8 bases between them. The CDR3 loop reads CASSVDGANEQFF. In DNA, the CDR3 is TGTGCCAGCAGCGTAGATGGGGCAAATGAGCAGTTCTTC.

V gene TRBV9 combines with J gene TRBJ2-1; TRBD2 matches 9 bases. The CDR3 runs 16 residues. V lost 0 bases, J lost 8 bases, and 9 bases stayed unmatched. Germline V gene lookup returns CDR1 SGDLS and CDR2 YYNGEE. Written as DNA, the CDR3 is TGTGCCAGCAGCGTAGATCCTAGCGGGGACTGGGATGAGCAGTTCTTC. Amino acids: CASSVDPSGDWDEQFF.

This chain joins TRBV9 and TRBJ2-5, with D unresolved. The V gene's germline CDR1 is SGDLS and CDR2 YYNGEE. V lost 0 bases and J lost 3, with 9 bases in between. The CDR3 extends over 14 amino acids. This CDR3 is CASSVGIREETQYF. DNA of the CDR3: TGTGCCAGCAGCGTAGGTATTAGGGAAGAGACCCAGTACTTC.

This clonotype has just a few counts. The rearrangement uses TRBV9 and TRBJ2-7; maybe TRBD1 (5 bases). V was shortened by 0 bases and J by 3 bases, with 13 bases between the two germline ends. This CDR3 region has 15 residues. Germline V gene lookup returns CDR1 SGDLS and CDR2 YYNGEE. The CDR3 here is CASSVGAGINYEQYF. CDR3 coding DNA: TGTGCCAGCAGCGTAGGGGCAGGGATTAACTACGAGCAGTACTTC.

The chain is built from TRBV9 and TRBJ2-2; the match to TRBD2 covers 7 bases. J was trimmed by 5 bases and V by 4 bases; bases with no gene match: 5. The CDR3 has 14 residues. Germline V lookup: CDR1 SGDLS, CDR2 YYNGEE. The CDR3 sequence is CASSPSGVTGELFF. As DNA, the CDR3 is TGTGCCAGCAGCCCCAGCGGGGTTACCGGGGAGCTGTTTTTT. Supplemented by reference TRBV9 and TRBJ2-2, the full variable domain reads DSGVTQTPKHLITATGQRVTLRCSPRSGDLSVYWYQQSLDQGLQFLIQYYNGEERAKGNILERFSAQQFPDLHSELNLSSLELGDSALYFCASSPSGVTGELFFGEGSRLTVL.

This clonotype was detected many times. V gene TRBV9 combines with J gene TRBJ1-1, with D unresolved. The germline V gene encodes CDR1 SGDLS and CDR2 YYNGEE. The CDR3 has 15 residues. The V and J ends lost 0 bases and 0 bases respectively, with 9 bases between them. CDR3: CASSVEGSLNTEAFF. CDR3 coding DNA: TGTGCCAGCAGCGTAGAAGGCAGTTTGAACACTGAAGCTTTCTTT. The whole variable domain, filled in from reference TRBV9 and TRBJ1-1, reads DSGVTQTPKHLITATGQRVTLRCSPRSGDLSVYWYQQSLDQGLQFLIQYYNGEERAKGNILERFSAQQFPDLHSELNLSSLELGDSALYFCASSVEGSLNTEAFFGQGTRLTVV.

There are a few counts of this clonotype. V gene TRBV21-1 combines with J gene TRBJ1-1; the DNA was not compared with TRBD1, the D call given in the table. TRBV21-1 has pseudogene status. The CDR3 runs to 10 residues. The CDR3 loop reads CAPGRTEAFF. In DNA, the CDR3 is TGTGCCCCAGGGCGAACTGAAGCTTTCTTT.

This clonotype came up many times. This chain joins TRBV9 and TRBJ2-1, with D tentatively TRBD1 (5 bases). CDR1 is SGDLS, CDR2 YYNGEE, per germline. V gave up 3 bases and J gave up 3 bases, with 13 bases separating them. There are 15 residues in the CDR3. In DNA, the CDR3 is TGTGCCAGCAGCGGAGTTGGGCAGGGCTACAATGAGCAGTTCTTC. Translation: CASSGVGQGYNEQFF.

This clonotype was found many times. CDR3 nucleotide sequence: TGTGCCAGCAACAAGGGAGGGACCTATGGCTACACCTTC. It encodes CASNKGGTYGYTF. The chain joins TRBV9 to TRBJ1-2, with D possibly TRBD1 on 5 matching bases. V dropped 6 bases and J dropped 4 bases, with 13 bases sitting between them. Germline CDR1 is SGDLS and CDR2 is YYNGEE. This CDR3 has 13 residues.

In nucleotides, the CDR3 is TGTGCCAGCGGCAAAAACAGGGACAATGAGCAGTTCTTC. This codes for CASGKNRDNEQFF. This chain joins TRBV9 and TRBJ2-1, with TRBD1 as a possible D gene (6 bases). Trimming cost V 7 bases and J 5 bases, with 13 bases left between them. The length of the CDR3 is 13 residues. Germline-derived CDR1 and CDR2 are SGDLS and YYNGEE.

This chain uses TRBV9 with TRBJ2-1; D gene ambiguous. The CDR3 consists of 13 residues. V lost 3 bases to trimming and J lost 8 bases, with 12 bases between them. In germline, CDR1 is SGDLS, CDR2 YYNGEE. In nucleotides, the CDR3 is TGTGCCAGCAGCGGAGGCTACCGGGATGAGCAGTTCTTC. Its translation is CASSGGYRDEQFF. Variable domain in full (rest from reference TRBV9 and TRBJ2-1): DSGVTQTPKHLITATGQRVTLRCSPRSGDLSVYWYQQSLDQGLQFLIQYYNGEERAKGNILERFSAQQFPDLHSELNLSSLELGDSALYFCASSGGYRDEQFFGPGTRLTVL.

This clonotype is medium-sized within its sample. The chain employs TRBV9 and TRBJ1-3, with a weak D call TRBD1 (5 bases). This CDR3 has 14 amino acids. Per the germline V gene, CDR1 is SGDLS and CDR2 is YYNGEE. The V end lost 3 bases, the J end lost 0 bases, and 7 bases lay between the germline ends. As DNA, the CDR3 is TGTGCCAGCAGCGCCGGGGGCTCTGGAAACACCATATATTTT. Protein: CASSAGGSGNTIYF.

In its sample, this clonotype was seen many times. The chain carries TRBV9 and TRBJ2-1, with D possibly TRBD1 on 6 matching bases. This CDR3 comprises 14 residues. Germline values: CDR1 SGDLS, CDR2 YYNGEE. The V end was cut by 6 bases, the J end by 3 bases, with 13 bases between. CDR3 sequence: CASTPEQGYNEQFF. The CDR3 bases are TGTGCCAGCACCCCCGAACAGGGCTACAATGAGCAGTTCTTC. The full variable domain, rest sourced from reference TRBV9 and TRBJ2-1, is DSGVTQTPKHLITATGQRVTLRCSPRSGDLSVYWYQQSLDQGLQFLIQYYNGEERAKGNILERFSAQQFPDLHSELNLSSLELGDSALYFCASTPEQGYNEQFFGPGTRLTVL.

This clonotype was detected ten times or more. This chain uses TRBV9 with TRBJ2-5, with TRBD1 matching over 9 bases. Per the germline V gene, CDR1 is SGDLS and CDR2 is YYNGEE. This CDR3 comprises 14 residues. With 4 bases clipped from V and 9 bases from J, the junction kept 10 bases outside the gene matches. CDR3 sequence: CASSTGTGRSAQYF. CDR3 coding DNA: TGTGCCAGCAGCACAGGGACAGGGCGGAGTGCCCAGTACTTC.

This clonotype was picked up a small number of times. The chain has TRBV9 and TRBJ2-7; 10 bases align to TRBD2. The germline CDR1 and CDR2 sequences are SGDLS and YYNGEE. The CDR3 spans 13 residues. The V gene end was trimmed by 2 bases and the J gene end by 4 bases; junction bases not matched to a gene: 0. The CDR3 is CASSVSGGYEQYF. The CDR3 nucleotides read TGTGCCAGCAGCGTTAGCGGGGGGTACGAGCAGTACTTC.

By sample share, this clonotype is medium-sized (0.01 to 0.1%). The rearrangement links TRBV7-4 to TRBJ1-6; D not certain. Between the trimmed V and J ends, which lost 5 bases and 8 bases, there was a span of 19 bases. Germline V CDR1 and CDR2: SGHVT, SQSDAQ. This CDR3 contains 16 residues. The DNA for the CDR3 is TGTGCCAGCAGCAATTGGGCATGTCGCGGGGATTCACCCCTCCACTTT. This gives the protein CASSNWACRGDSPLHF.